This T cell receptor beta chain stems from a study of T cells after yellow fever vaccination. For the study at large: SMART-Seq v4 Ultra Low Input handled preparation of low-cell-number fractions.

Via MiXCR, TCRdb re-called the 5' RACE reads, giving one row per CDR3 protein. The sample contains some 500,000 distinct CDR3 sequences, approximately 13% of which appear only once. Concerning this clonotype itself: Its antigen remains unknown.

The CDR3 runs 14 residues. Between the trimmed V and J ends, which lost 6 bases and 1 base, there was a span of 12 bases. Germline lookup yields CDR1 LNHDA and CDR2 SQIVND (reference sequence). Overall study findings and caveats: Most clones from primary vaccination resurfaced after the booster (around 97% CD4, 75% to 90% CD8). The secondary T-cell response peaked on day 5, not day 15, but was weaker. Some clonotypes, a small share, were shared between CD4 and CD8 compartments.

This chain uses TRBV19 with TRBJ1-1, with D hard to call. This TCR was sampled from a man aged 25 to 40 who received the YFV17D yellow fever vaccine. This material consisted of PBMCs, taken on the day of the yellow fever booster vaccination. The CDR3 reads CASRPGLQNTEAFF. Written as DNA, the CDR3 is TGTGCCAGTAGGCCGGGCCTTCAGAACACTGAAGCTTTCTTT.